This T cell receptor (beta chain) was found in a study of PD-1 blockade in mismatch repair-deficient tumors. Study as a whole: All were previously treated, progressing patients with some twelve mismatch repair-deficient cancer types. Study findings and constraints: Rapid post-treatment expansion, then contraction, generally preceding radiologic response, marked tumor-resident clones.

This table comes from immunoSEQ multiplex PCR, and its TCRdb copy is limited to in-frame clones, with some not included. The sample records about 110,000 clones, around three quarters being singletons. TCR sequencing covered a few patients who responded to pembrolizumab. A remark on this clone: Its antigen is unidentified.

CDR3 length: 14 amino acids. V was shortened by 3 bases and J by 2 bases, with 11 bases between the two germline ends. Germline CDR1 MNHNS, CDR2 SASEGT. This sequence originates from an adult with mismatch repair-deficient cancer. The material was peripheral blood, obtained roughly 13 months after starting pembrolizumab. The V call is TRBV6-1, the J call TRBJ2-7, with a tentative D call TRBD1 (6 bases). In nucleotides, the CDR3 is TGTGCCAGCAGTGATTTTAACAGGGCCTACGAGCAGTACTTC. Translating gives CASSDFNRAYEQYF.